Each of the 18 T cell receptor beta chains below was sequenced from the same sample in a study of cytomegalovirus exposure and HLA in healthy donors. Profiling relied on immunoSEQ multiplex PCR, and the TCRdb table lists in-frame clones only, not all of them. The sample consists of 150,000 to 200,000 clones, roughly 86% of them appearing once. The source material was PBMCs. The source is a young man in good health and CMV-seropositive.

The chain has TRBV6-5 and TRBJ1-5; D perhaps matches TRBD1 (5 bases). The V gene lost 5 bases and the J gene lost 0 bases, with 8 bases spanning the gap. This CDR3 spans 14 amino acids. Germline loops: CDR1 MNHEY, CDR2 SVGAGI. CDR3 region: CASSPGLSNQPQHF. The CDR3 coding sequence is TGTGCCAGCAGTCCGGGACTTAGCAATCAGCCCCAGCATTTT.

The chain has TRBV7-8 and TRBJ2-7; D ambiguous. V dropped 1 base and J dropped 0 bases, with 10 bases sitting between them. CDR3 length: 15 residues. CDR1 is SGHVS, CDR2 FQNEAQ, per germline. The CDR3 region has the DNA TGTGCCAGCAGCTTAGGGGCTACGAGCTCCTACGAGCAGTACTTC. This encodes CASSLGATSSYEQYF.

The rearrangement links TRBV5-1 to TRBJ2-7; D possibly corresponds to TRBD1 (7 bases). Germline V lookup: CDR1 SGHRS, CDR2 YFSETQ. The CDR3 has 16 residues. The V end lost 5 bases, the J end lost 6 bases, and 24 bases lay between the germline ends. For the CDR3, the DNA is TGCGCCAGCAGGCCTGTCGGGATTGCAGGGGGGAGCGAGCAGTACTTC. Translated: CASRPVGIAGGSEQYF.

This chain links TRBV5-4 with TRBJ1-2, with 9 positions matching TRBD1. The J segment lost 4 bases and the V segment lost 4 bases, leaving 8 bases of the junction unmatched. This CDR3 spans 15 amino acids. CDR1 SGHNT and CDR2 YYREEE come from the germline V gene (reference sequence). The CDR3 region is CASSPRTGATYGYTF. The CDR3 DNA reads as TGTGCCAGCAGCCCTCGGACAGGGGCCACCTATGGCTACACCTTC.

The J gene is TRBJ2-7, the V gene TRBV21-1; the table assigns TRBD1, which was not confirmed against the DNA. TRBV21-1 corresponds to a pseudogene. The length of the CDR3 is 15 residues. CDR3 coding DNA: TGTGCCAGCAGCCCCCGGCGCATAGGCAGGTACGAGCAGTACTTC. This sequence encodes CASSPRRIGRYEQYF.

The chain links TRBV5-1 to TRBJ2-1; TRBD1 matches 7 bases. Germline V gene sequence: CDR1 SGHRS, CDR2 YFSETQ. With 6 bases clipped from V and 5 bases from J, the junction kept 5 bases outside the gene matches. The CDR3 extends over 13 amino acids. CDR3 nucleotides: TGCGCCAGCAAGGGGACAGCCGACAATGAGCAGTTCTTC. Protein product: CASKGTADNEQFF.

This clone occurred many times. The same CDR3 can be traced to other DNA sequences in this sample. The chain recombines TRBV9 with TRBJ2-7; TRBD1 aligns across 9 bases. J gave up 2 bases and V 0 bases, and 0 bases lay outside the gene matches. The germline gives CDR1 SGDLS, CDR2 YYNGEE. The CDR3 totals 14 residues. As DNA, the CDR3 is TGTGCCAGCAGCGTAGGACAGGGGGCCTACGAGCAGTACTTC. This sequence encodes CASSVGQGAYEQYF.

The CDR3 DNA follows: TGTGCCAGCAGTGAAAGGATCAAGCGGGGCTCTAATGAAAAACTGTTTTTT. Its translation is CASSERIKRGSNEKLFF. This chain uses TRBV6-1 with TRBJ1-4, with D maybe TRBD1 (5 bases). CDR3 length: 17 amino acids. The V end lost 2 bases, the J end lost 3 bases, and 16 bases lay between the germline ends. Germline V gives CDR1 MNHNS, CDR2 SASEGT.

The chain uses TRBV19 and TRBJ2-5; 11 positions agree with TRBD2. Per germline, CDR1 LNHDA and CDR2 SQIVND (reference sequence). The CDR3 has 15 amino acids. The V gene end was trimmed by 4 bases and the J gene end by 0 bases; junction bases not matched to a gene: 1. CDR3: CASSTLAGDQETQYF. The CDR3 DNA follows: TGTGCCAGTAGTACACTAGCGGGGGACCAAGAGACCCAGTACTTC. Based on the CDR3 plus reference TRBV19 and TRBJ2-5, the full variable domain is DGGITQSPKYLFRKEGQNVTLSCEQNLNHDAMYWYRQDPGQGLRLIYYSQIVNDFQKGDIAEGYSVSREKKESFPLTVTSAQKNPTAFYLCASSTLAGDQETQYFGPGTRLLVL.

V is TRBV6-1 and J is TRBJ2-7, with a possible D match to TRBD1 (6 bases). This CDR3 spans 13 amino acids. Germline V CDR1 and CDR2: MNHNS, SASEGT. V shed 6 bases and J shed 6 bases, with 15 bases lying between them. CDR3 loop: CASRSQQGAEQYF. The DNA for the CDR3 is TGTGCCAGCAGATCCCAACAGGGCGCCGAGCAGTACTTC.

The sample holds one count of this clone. This sequence joins TRBV13 and TRBJ1-2, with a tentative D call TRBD1 (6 bases). The germline CDR1 and CDR2 sequences are PRHDT and FYEKMQ (reference sequence). V lost 0 bases, J lost 3 bases, and 20 bases lay in between. CDR3 length: 18 residues. The CDR3 region is CASSLGQGYRLGDYGYTF. The CDR3 DNA follows: TGTGCCAGCAGCTTAGGACAGGGATATAGACTTGGGGACTATGGCTACACCTTC. Combining the CDR3 with reference TRBV13 and TRBJ1-2 gives the whole variable domain AAGVIQSPRHLIKEKRETATLKCYPIPRHDTVYWYQQGPGQDPQFLISFYEKMQSDKGSIPDRFSAQQFSDYHSELNMSSLELGDSALYFCASSLGQGYRLGDYGYTFGSGTRLTVV.

In its sample, this clone was seen a few times. The chain employs TRBV30 and TRBJ1-5; no reliable D call. Germline CDR1 and CDR2: GTSNPN and SVGIG (reference sequence). Deletions cut 0 bases from V and 0 bases from J, with 9 bases between. The length of the CDR3 is 15 residues. The CDR3 DNA follows: TGTGCCTGGAGTGTGGGGAGAAATAGCAATCAGCCCCAGCATTTT. Protein sequence: CAWSVGRNSNQPQHF.

This chain uses TRBV7-8 with TRBJ2-3; 8 bases line up with TRBD1. Germline V gene lookup returns CDR1 SGHVS and CDR2 FQNEAQ. After removal of 4 bases from V and 0 bases from J, the junction contained 6 bases not matched to a gene. The CDR3 loop spans 16 amino acids. The CDR3 DNA follows: TGTGCCAGCAGCTCTCTCGGGGACAGGAGCACAGATACGCAGTATTTT. Its protein is CASSSLGDRSTDTQYF.

The chain employs TRBV6-1 and TRBJ2-1, with 8 bases matching TRBD1. The CDR3 length is 14 residues. CDR1 and CDR2 (germline): MNHNS, SASEGT. V lost 7 bases, J lost 4 bases, and 6 bases stayed unmatched. The DNA for the CDR3 is TGTGCCAGCAACCGACAGGGGCAATACAATGAGCAGTTCTTC. This sequence encodes CASNRQGQYNEQFF.

The chain links TRBV6-6 to TRBJ2-1; 9 bases are shared with TRBD2. Germline V gene data show CDR1 as MNHNY and CDR2 as SVGAGI (reference sequence). V lost 0 bases to trimming and J lost 10 bases; unmatched junction nucleotides: 1. The CDR3 extends over 13 amino acids. CDR3 amino acids: CASSYSRGGEQFF. DNA of the CDR3: TGTGCCAGCAGTTACTCGCGGGGGGGGGAGCAGTTCTTC.

The chain recombines TRBV10-1 with TRBJ2-3, with 9 bases matching TRBD2. The CDR3 contains 15 residues. V was pared by 5 bases and J by 3 bases, with 6 bases of the junction left unmatched. Germline V CDR1 and CDR2: WNHNN, SYGVQD (reference sequence). CDR3 region: CASSPLLAGTDTQYF. The CDR3 DNA follows: TGCGCCAGCAGTCCCCTTCTAGCGGGGACAGATACGCAGTATTTT.

The rearrangement joins TRBV6-1 to TRBJ1-5, with D unresolved. CDR1 MNHNS and CDR2 SASEGT come from the germline V gene. V lost 5 bases and J 3 bases, leaving 8 bases between the germline ends. The CDR3 is 13 residues long. In DNA form, the CDR3 reads TGTGCCAGCAGTCCCCAACTCAATCAGCCCCAGCATTTT. It specifies CASSPQLNQPQHF.

The genes are TRBV19 and TRBJ1-5; D may be TRBD1 (6 bases). The germline gives CDR1 LNHDA, CDR2 SQIVND (reference sequence). This CDR3 has 17 residues. Trimming pared 3 bases from V and 4 bases from J, leaving 19 bases between. In DNA form, the CDR3 reads TGTGCCAGTAGTATGGGGTTTCGGGGGGCCCCTAATCAGCCCCAGCATTTT. Protein sequence: CASSMGFRGAPNQPQHF.